This T cell receptor beta chain was found in a study of cytomegalovirus exposure and HLA in healthy donors. Whole-study context: The 90 to 150 validation repertoires, a later analysis reported, used the same platform as the roughly 660 repertoires from the first cohort.

Sequencing was performed with immunoSEQ multiplex PCR; in TCRdb, only in-frame clones are kept and a portion is missing. The sample holds around 58,000 clones, roughly 89% seen once. The study, taken as a whole, reports: The study flagged fewer than 200 TCR beta chains as cytomegalovirus-associated. First-cohort TCR clusters were later found to tend to co-occur in the roughly 130 validation repertoires.

The CDR3 has 14 residues. Germline loops: CDR1 MDHEN, CDR2 SYDVKM. V gave up 5 bases and J gave up 4 bases, with 14 bases separating them. Comments on this clone: Its antigen is as yet unknown.

This sequence joins TRBV28 and TRBJ1-2, with no clear D. Sequencing used PBMCs. This sequence was found in a woman in her late teens or twenties in good health and CMV-seronegative. CDR3 residues: CASSQSTESYGYTF. CDR3 DNA sequence: TGTGCCAGCAGTCAGTCCACAGAGTCCTATGGCTACACCTTC.